Listed below are T cell receptor beta chains from one sample, sequenced in a study of shared clonotypes between healthy human individuals. Profiling relied on immunoSEQ multiplex PCR, and the TCRdb table lists in-frame clones only, not all of them. This table has 750,000 to 1,000,000 clones, over 90% appearing once. Material for sequencing was naive CD8+ T cells sorted from blood. These receptors originate from a man younger than 40 in good health. Each CDR3 is given without its conserved first and last residue. D genes are given only for firm matches.

TRBJ2-2 | - | 14 | TRBV5-1 | ASRGKGTQNTGELF
TRBJ1-5 | - | 11 | TRBV4-1 | ASSQGLRKPQH
TRBJ2-5 | TRBD1 | 12 | TRBV28 | ASSRDREQETQY
TRBJ2-7 | TRBD2 | 13 | TRBV28 | ASSPLAGASYEQY
TRBJ2-7 | - | 11 | TRBV28 | ASSGQSSYEQY
TRBJ1-5 | - | 13 | TRBV5-3 | ARSLVRKRRQPQH
TRBJ2-1 | TRBD1 | 14 | TRBV5-1 | ASSLANRGEYNEQF
TRBJ1-5 | - | 13 | TRBV27 | ASSQTPSASQPQH
TRBJ2-1 | TRBD2 | 11 | TRBV10-3 | AISETSADEQF
TRBJ1-3 | - | 11 | TRBV29-1 | SVEAGSGNTIY
TRBJ2-7 | - | 12 | TRBV11-2 | ASSLAVRPYEQY
TRBJ2-3 | - | 14 | TRBV10-2 | ASSEWRELGTDTQY
TRBJ1-2 | TRBD1 | 12 | TRBV27 | ASSSGQNIYGYT
TRBJ1-4 | - | 14 | TRBV7-8 | ASSLAGSIINEKLF
TRBJ2-3 | TRBD1 | 15 | TRBV11-2 | ASSTWTGGLRIDTQY
TRBJ1-1 | TRBD1 | 12 | TRBV19 | ASSPWTGGTEAF
TRBJ2-1 | - | 13 | TRBV7-9 | ASSLDGSSYNEQF
TRBJ1-3 | TRBD1 | 13 | TRBV14 | ASSQGDSSGNTIY
TRBJ1-1 | - | 9 | TRBV11-2 | ASSGGTEAF
TRBJ2-5 | TRBD1 | 13 | TRBV7-6 | ASSRGQGLVSAQY
TRBJ2-7 | TRBD2 | 13 | TRBV6-5 | ASSYSRTSVYEQY
TRBJ2-3 | - | 13 | TRBV29-1 | SVDPGLLGTDTQY
TRBJ1-1 | TRBD1 | 12 | TRBV11-2 | ASRATGGRTEAF